Listed below are T cell receptor beta chains from one sample, sequenced in a study of T-cell memory formation after mild COVID-19. TCRdb reanalysed the 5' RACE reads using MiXCR and keeps one entry per CDR3 protein. This sample has around 420,000 distinct CDR3 sequences, with about 24% found just once. The specimen sequenced was PBMCs or a T cell subset sorted from them (not recorded which). These TCRs come from an adult woman who had mild COVID-19 (a few samples of this study predate the infection). Cell type and time point are not known. The CDR3 runs from the conserved cysteine through the conserved F or W. A D gene is named only where the DNA matches it firmly. Expanded clones get a size class; other rows say once, few or many, or leave the size out.

v_gene,d_gene,j_gene,abundance,CDR3nt,CDR3aa
TRBV12-3/TRBV12-4,-,TRBJ2-7,-,TGTGCCAGCAGTTTCGTAACGCAGGGCTACGAGCAGTACTTC,CASSFVTQGYEQYF
TRBV12-5,-,TRBJ1-5,-,TGTGCTAGTGGCCGCAGTCCGGGACCCCAGCATTTT,CASGRSPGPQHF
TRBV27,TRBD2,TRBJ2-7,few,TGTGCCAGCAGTCCGGGACTAGCGAGAAGCTCCTACGAGCAGTACTTC,CASSPGLARSSYEQYF
TRBV7-9,-,TRBJ1-1,-,TGTGCCAGCAGCATCCTGGGAGGCATGAACACTGAAGCTTTCTTT,CASSILGGMNTEAFF
TRBV29-1,TRBD1,TRBJ2-1,few,TGCAGCGTTGAAGGGTGGACAGGAGACTACAATGAGCAGTTCTTC,CSVEGWTGDYNEQFF
TRBV20-1,-,TRBJ2-7,-,TGCAGTGCTAGACCACAGGTGGGGGGTAACTACTACGAGCAGTACTTC,CSARPQVGGNYYEQYF
TRBV12-3/TRBV12-4,-,TRBJ1-2,-,TGTGCCAGCACCCTGGAAGGTTACGGCTACACCTTC,CASTLEGYGYTF
TRBV14,TRBD2,TRBJ2-1,few,TGTGCCAGCACAAGGGGGCTAGCGGGAAGTGAGCAGTTCTTC,CASTRGLAGSEQFF
TRBV24-1,-,TRBJ2-5,-,TGTGCCACCAGTGATCACCAAAGTAAGGAGACCCAGTACTTC,CATSDHQSKETQYF
TRBV30,-,TRBJ1-2,-,TGTGTCGGACAGAACTATGGCTACACCTTC,CVGQNYGYTF
TRBV30,-,TRBJ2-7,-,TGTGCCTGGAGTCCCCTTTCCAGAGCCTACGAGCAGTACTTC,CAWSPLSRAYEQYF
TRBV7-9,-,TRBJ1-2,-,TGTGCCAGCAGGGGAGGGACCAGTGTGGGATATGGCTACACCTTC,CASRGGTSVGYGYTF
TRBV11-3,-,TRBJ2-7,-,TGTGCCAGCAGCTTAGCCCACGATGACATCTACGAGCAGTACTTC,CASSLAHDDIYEQYF
TRBV11-3,TRBD1,TRBJ2-7,-,TGTGCCAGCAGCCCGCCTCGGACAGGGGACTACGAGCAGTACTTC,CASSPPRTGDYEQYF
TRBV2,-,TRBJ1-4,-,TGTGCCAGCAGTGAAAGACTGGCAACTAATGAAAAACTGTTTTTT,CASSERLATNEKLFF
TRBV6-1,-,TRBJ2-5,-,TGTGCCAGCAGTGAAGGCGGAGGGGGAGAGACCCAGTACTTC,CASSEGGGGETQYF
TRBV7-9,TRBD2,TRBJ2-5,few,TGTGCCAGCAGCCCTAGGAGAAGCGGGGGGGAGGTTCAAGAGACCCAGTACTTC,CASSPRRSGGEVQETQYF
TRBV19,-,TRBJ2-1,many,TGTGCCAGTACTCGGGATAGCTCCTACAATGAGCAGTTCTTC,CASTRDSSYNEQFF
TRBV20-1,-,TRBJ2-1,once,TGCAGTGCTTCCAGATTAGCGCTCAATGAGCAGTTCTTC,CSASRLALNEQFF
TRBV5-1,TRBD2,TRBJ2-5,-,TGCGCCAGCAGCTCCGCTCTGACTAGCCCTGAGACCCAGTACTTC,CASSSALTSPETQYF
TRBV6-5,-,TRBJ2-6,few,TGTGCCAGCAGTGACGGGTCCGCTGGGGCCAACGTCCTGACTTTC,CASSDGSAGANVLTF
TRBV5-1,TRBD1,TRBJ2-1,-,TGCGCCAGCACCCCGGGACAGAACTACAATGAGCAGTTCTTC,CASTPGQNYNEQFF
TRBV6-2/TRBV6-3,-,TRBJ2-7,-,TGTGCCAGCGTCGGCACGGACGCCTACGAGCAGTACTTC,CASVGTDAYEQYF
TRBV5-1,-,TRBJ1-1,few,TGCGCCAGCAGCTTGGAGGACCCAGTGGGAGCTTTCTTT,CASSLEDPVGAFF
TRBV19,-,TRBJ2-3,-,TGTGCCAGTAGTCCAACGGGGTCGGACACAGATACGCAGTATTTT,CASSPTGSDTDTQYF
TRBV10-3,-,TRBJ2-3,-,TGTGCCATCAGTGATGGGTACAGGCAAACAGATACGCAGTATTTT,CAISDGYRQTDTQYF
TRBV4-1,-,TRBJ2-2,-,TGCGCCAGCAGCCAAGATTGGGTTTCCAACACCGGGGAGCTGTTTTTT,CASSQDWVSNTGELFF
TRBV7-2,TRBD1,TRBJ2-7,-,TGTGCCAGCAGCAGCCGGGACAGGGTGCACGAGCAGTACTTC,CASSSRDRVHEQYF
TRBV7-6,-,TRBJ2-7,many,TGTGCCAGCAGCCCGAGGGGTGGGGAGCAGTACTTC,CASSPRGGEQYF
TRBV4-2,-,TRBJ1-3,-,TGTGCCAGCAGCCAAGAGTTGGGGGGAAACACCATATATTTT,CASSQELGGNTIYF
TRBV4-3,-,TRBJ2-7,few,TGCGCCAGCAGCCCGAACAGACTCTCCGGCTACGAGCAGTACTTC,CASSPNRLSGYEQYF
TRBV29-1,TRBD1,TRBJ2-7,-,TGCAGCGTTGCGGGGGACAGGGGATACGAGCAGTACTTC,CSVAGDRGYEQYF
TRBV27,-,TRBJ2-7,-,TGTGCCAGCAGTTTAGCCGGGACCCAAGGCACCTACGAGCAGTACTTC,CASSLAGTQGTYEQYF
TRBV12-3/TRBV12-4,TRBD2,TRBJ2-7,few,TGTGCCAGCAGTGAGCCGGGACTAGCGGTTAGCTCCTACGAGCAGTACTTC,CASSEPGLAVSSYEQYF
TRBV12-3/TRBV12-4,TRBD1,TRBJ1-1,few,TGTGCCAGCCTTAAGACAGGGGGGAACACTGAAGCTTTCTTT,CASLKTGGNTEAFF
TRBV20-1,TRBD1,TRBJ1-6,few,TGCAGTGCTAGGAAGGAACGGGACAGCTCCTATAATTCACCCCTCCACTTT,CSARKERDSSYNSPLHF
TRBV6-6,-,TRBJ2-5,-,TGTGCCAGCAGTTACTCTGCGTTGGGCGAGACCCAGTACTTC,CASSYSALGETQYF
TRBV5-5,-,TRBJ2-3,few,TGTGCCAGCAGTCGAAGGGATACCATGCCTCCTTGGTTCGCAGATACGCAGTATTTT,CASSRRDTMPPWFADTQYF
TRBV12-3/TRBV12-4,-,TRBJ1-2,-,TGTGCCAGCAGATTTCAGGGAGCCAACAACTATGGCTACACCTTC,CASRFQGANNYGYTF
TRBV7-2,TRBD2,TRBJ2-3,few,TGTGCCAGCAGCTCGAGACTAGCTGGGCCGGATACGCAGTATTTT,CASSSRLAGPDTQYF
TRBV5-1,-,TRBJ2-7,-,TGCGCCAGCAGCTCGGACACAAACTCCTACCAGCAGTACTTC,CASSSDTNSYQQYF
TRBV27,TRBD1,TRBJ1-4,-,TGTGCCAGCAGGCGACAGGGGAGTGAAAAACTGTTTTTT,CASRRQGSEKLFF
TRBV27,-,TRBJ2-5,-,TGTGCCAGCAGTTTATCGATTATGGAGGGGGAGACCCAGTACTTC,CASSLSIMEGETQYF
TRBV10-3,TRBD2,TRBJ2-1,-,TGTGCCATCAGACTAGCGGGCAATGAGCAGTTCTTC,CAIRLAGNEQFF
TRBV7-9,TRBD2,TRBJ2-1,few,TGTGCCAGCAGCCGAGGGAGGGATAGCTCCTACAATGAGCAGTTCTTC,CASSRGRDSSYNEQFF
TRBV4-3,-,TRBJ1-1,-,TGCGCCAGCAGCCAAGTGAATTCTGGTCGTCACAGAACCACTGAAGCTTTCTTT,CASSQVNSGRHRTTEAFF
TRBV29-1,TRBD2,TRBJ2-7,-,TGCAGCGCCAAAGGGGGACTAGCGGGCTCCTACGAGCAGTACTTC,CSAKGGLAGSYEQYF
TRBV2,-,TRBJ2-3,-,TGTGCCAGCATAAACGGGCGGGGCAGCACAGATACGCAGTATTTT,CASINGRGSTDTQYF
TRBV7-9,-,TRBJ1-1,-,TGTGCCAGCGGACCAGCCAGCGAAGCTTTCTTT,CASGPASEAFF
TRBV12-5,-,TRBJ1-2,-,TGTGCTAGTGGTTTGGTAGGGGGGGCACCGAATGGCTACACCTTC,CASGLVGGAPNGYTF
TRBV12-3/TRBV12-4,-,TRBJ2-7,few,TGTGCCAGCAGCCAGACCTGGACAGTCGAGCAGTACTTC,CASSQTWTVEQYF